The entry below describes one TCR beta chain. Its target is unknown. CDR3 length: 14 residues. CDR1 and CDR2 from the germline V gene are WNHNN and SYGVQD (reference sequence). V shed 0 bases and J shed 4 bases, with 8 bases lying between them. These data originate in a study of T cell responses to AZD1222 COVID-19 vaccine. Study-level results: All repertoire sampling was performed exclusively after the peak T cell response. The study found Spike-specific TCR breadth and depth rose after two AZD1222 doses. White British people made up most donors, females outnumbered males, and clonal diversity was possibly underestimated.

TCRdb's copy holds only in-frame clones and misses some; the assay was immunoSEQ multiplex PCR. The top ten hold 3.5% to 4.5% of the sample, which has about 120,000 clones, approximately 88% seen once. This TCR derives from an adult in good health. The sample here was peripheral blood, taken on day 0 of AZD1222 vaccination. This chain uses TRBV10-1 with TRBJ2-3; D not certain. CDR3 coding DNA: TGCGCCAGCAGTGAGTCGTTGGATTCAGATACGCAGTATTTT. It is translated as CASSESLDSDTQYF.